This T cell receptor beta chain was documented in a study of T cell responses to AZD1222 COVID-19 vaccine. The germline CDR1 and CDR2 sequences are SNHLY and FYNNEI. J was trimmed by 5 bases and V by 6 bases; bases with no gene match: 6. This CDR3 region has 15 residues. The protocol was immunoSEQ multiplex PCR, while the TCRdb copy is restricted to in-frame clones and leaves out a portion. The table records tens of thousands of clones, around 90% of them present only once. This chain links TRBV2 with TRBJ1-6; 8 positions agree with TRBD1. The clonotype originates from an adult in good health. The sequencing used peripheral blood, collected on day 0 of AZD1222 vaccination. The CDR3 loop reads CASRRTGPNNSPLHF. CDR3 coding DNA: TGTGCCAGCAGGCGGACAGGGCCAAATAATTCACCCCTCCACTTT.